What follows are 16 T cell receptor beta chains derived from one specimen sequenced in a study of T cell changes during pregnancy in multiple sclerosis. The repertoire was sequenced with immunoSEQ multiplex PCR; TCRdb's copy has only in-frame clones and lacks some. The sample lists tens of thousands of clones; about 90% were seen once. The sample in question was peripheral blood, obtained in the third trimester of pregnancy. These receptors came from a female donor in good health, enrolled as a control in a pregnancy study.

The table lists this clone with a count of one. The gene calls are TRBV7-9 and TRBJ1-5; 7 bases line up with TRBD1. The CDR3 totals 14 residues. J lost 7 bases, V lost 3 bases, and 6 bases had no gene match. CDR1 is SEHNR, CDR2 FQNEAQ, per germline (reference sequence). CDR3: CASSFTGDGQPQHF. CDR3 sequence (DNA): TGTGCCAGCAGCTTTACAGGGGACGGGCAGCCCCAGCATTTT. Based on the CDR3 plus reference TRBV7-9 and TRBJ1-5, the full variable domain is DTGVSQNPRHKITKRGQNVTFRCDPISEHNRLYWYRQTLGQGPEFLTYFQNEAQLEKSRLLSDRFSAERPKGSFSTLEIQRTEQGDSAMYLCASSFTGDGQPQHFGDGTRLSIL.

This clone occurred once. This chain links TRBV6-5 with TRBJ2-5; D perhaps matches TRBD1 (6 bases). V was clipped by 6 bases and J by 4 bases, with 12 bases between them. This CDR3 comprises 13 residues. From germline, CDR1 is MNHEY and CDR2 SVGAGI. The CDR3 sequence is CASRETGSETQYF. The DNA for the CDR3 is TGTGCCAGCAGGGAAACAGGGTCAGAGACCCAGTACTTC.

This clone was seen once. This chain uses TRBV15 with TRBJ2-7, with 8 nucleotides matching TRBD1. The length of the CDR3 is 15 residues. V shed 3 bases, J shed 3 bases, and the junction held 7 bases outside the gene matches. From germline, CDR1 is LNHNV and CDR2 YYDKDF (reference sequence). The CDR3 here is CATSRGQAPSYEQYF. For the CDR3, the DNA is TGTGCCACCAGCAGGGGACAGGCCCCGAGCTACGAGCAGTACTTC.

The chain combines TRBV6-5 with TRBJ2-3; a weak D match, TRBD1 (5 bases). Trimming stripped 4 bases from V and 4 bases from J, with 9 bases between. Germline loops: CDR1 MNHEY, CDR2 SVGAGI. There are 13 residues in the CDR3. This chain's CDR3 is CASSLQGPDTQYF. In DNA form, the CDR3 reads TGTGCCAGCAGTTTGCAGGGCCCAGATACGCAGTATTTT.

The chain links TRBV7-2 to TRBJ2-3; 10 positions match TRBD2. Germline V gives CDR1 SGHTA, CDR2 FQGNSA. The trim removed 4 bases at V and 4 bases at J, leaving 8 bases unmatched. There are 16 residues in the CDR3. This CDR3 is CASSWDLAGVADTQYF. CDR3 DNA sequence: TGTGCCAGCAGCTGGGATCTAGCGGGAGTGGCAGATACGCAGTATTTT. Full variable domain (missing parts from reference TRBV7-2 and TRBJ2-3): GAGVSQSPSNKVTEKGKDVELRCDPISGHTALYWYRQSLGQGLEFLIYFQGNSAPDKSGLPSDRFSAERTGGSVSTLTIQRTQQEDSAVYLCASSWDLAGVADTQYFGPGTRLTVL.

The chain uses TRBV7-9 and TRBJ1-1; TRBD1 matches at 9 bases. This CDR3 spans 15 amino acids. V gave up 1 base and J gave up 3 bases; unmatched junction bases: 3. Per the germline V gene, CDR1 is SEHNR and CDR2 is FQNEAQ (reference sequence). CDR3 region: CASSLGQGGDTEAFF. CDR3 DNA sequence: TGTGCCAGCAGCTTAGGACAGGGGGGTGACACTGAAGCTTTCTTT.

This chain connects TRBV29-1 to TRBJ2-7, with TRBD1 identical over 7 bases. The trim removed 7 bases at V and 3 bases at J, leaving 6 bases unmatched. This CDR3 spans 12 amino acids. CDR1 SQVTM and CDR2 ANQGSEA come from the germline V gene. The CDR3 region has the DNA TGCAGCGCCCGACAGGGCCTCTACGAGCAGTACTTC. Encoded protein: CSARQGLYEQYF.

The genes are TRBV29-1 and TRBJ1-1, with 7 bases matching TRBD1. Germline CDR1 is SQVTM and CDR2 is ANQGSEA. J was trimmed by 1 base and V by 6 bases; bases with no gene match: 5. This CDR3 has 13 residues. The CDR3 spells CSVMGQQNTEAFF. DNA for the CDR3: TGCAGCGTGATGGGACAGCAGAACACTGAAGCTTTCTTT. The full variable domain, in which reference TRBV29-1 and TRBJ1-1 provide the parts outside the CDR3, is SAVISQKPSRDICQRGTSLTIQCQVDSQVTMMFWYRQQPGQSLTLIATANQGSEATYESGFVIDKFPISRPNLTFSTLTVSNMSPEDSSIYLCSVMGQQNTEAFFGQGTRLTVV.

The V gene is TRBV5-1, the J gene TRBJ1-1; the match to TRBD1 covers 7 bases. This CDR3 comprises 17 residues. Unmatched junction bases numbered 15, after V lost 3 bases and J lost 4 bases. Per germline, CDR1 SGHRS and CDR2 YFSETQ. The CDR3 DNA reads as TGCGCCAGCAGCTCCACCTCCCCAACAGGGGACGCCACTGAAGCTTTCTTT. It codes for CASSSTSPTGDATEAFF.

V gene TRBV7-2 combines with J gene TRBJ2-1, with 7 bases matching TRBD1. V was pared by 3 bases and J by 2 bases, with 1 base of the junction left unmatched. Germline CDR1 and CDR2: SGHTA and FQGNSA. The CDR3 consists of 14 residues. The CDR3 coding sequence is TGTGCCAGCAGCTTCGGGACAGCCTACAATGAGCAGTTCTTC. Protein: CASSFGTAYNEQFF.

The chain employs TRBV7-2 and TRBJ1-1; D is possibly TRBD1 (5 bases). The CDR3 contains 17 residues. Between the trimmed V and J ends, which lost 0 bases and 1 base, there was a span of 15 bases. Germline CDR1 SGHTA, CDR2 FQGNSA. The chain's CDR3 is CASSLAGTRGPNTEAFF. The CDR3, as DNA: TGTGCCAGCAGCTTAGCGGGGACTAGGGGCCCGAACACTGAAGCTTTCTTT.

This clone was observed a single time. V usage is TRBV5-6 and J usage is TRBJ2-5, with 9 bases that match TRBD1. Losses at the gene ends were 5 bases for V and 4 bases for J; bases not matched to a gene: 3. CDR1 and CDR2 (germline): SGHDT, YYEEEE. The CDR3 spans 13 residues. In nucleotides, the CDR3 is TGTGCCAGCAGTCCGGACAGGGGAGAGACCCAGTACTTC. This translates into CASSPDRGETQYF.

This clone was observed a single time. The chain joins TRBV7-2 to TRBJ2-7; D remains unclear. Germline CDR1 SGHTA, CDR2 FQGNSA. V was clipped by 1 base and J by 2 bases, with 9 bases between them. There are 14 residues in the CDR3. CDR3 sequence reads: CASSLVMWPYEQYF. CDR3 coding DNA: TGTGCCAGCAGCTTAGTAATGTGGCCCTACGAGCAGTACTTC.

The chain couples TRBV7-9 to TRBJ1-2, with D maybe TRBD1 (6 bases). The germline V gene has CDR1 SEHNR and CDR2 FQNEAQ (reference sequence). The germline V and J ends were trimmed by 1 base and 0 bases, with 15 bases remaining between them. There are 17 residues in the CDR3. The CDR3 sequence is CASSLGDRLRSNYGYTF. The CDR3 bases are TGTGCCAGCAGCTTAGGAGACAGGTTGAGATCTAACTATGGCTACACCTTC. Full variable domain (rest looked up from reference TRBV7-9 and TRBJ1-2): DTGVSQNPRHKITKRGQNVTFRCDPISEHNRLYWYRQTLGQGPEFLTYFQNEAQLEKSRLLSDRFSAERPKGSFSTLEIQRTEQGDSAMYLCASSLGDRLRSNYGYTFGSGTRLTVV.

This clone was recorded a few times. The V gene is TRBV7-9, the J gene TRBJ2-5; the match to TRBD2 covers 10 bases. The J segment lost 1 base and the V segment lost 6 bases, leaving 2 bases of the junction unmatched. Germline lookup yields CDR1 SEHNR and CDR2 FQNEAQ (reference sequence). There are 14 residues in the CDR3. CDR3 sequence reads: CASRVAGGQETQYF. CDR3 sequence (DNA): TGTGCCAGCAGGGTAGCGGGGGGCCAAGAGACCCAGTACTTC.

CDR3 protein: CASSLVGGLNYGYTF. The CDR3 coding sequence is TGCGCCAGCAGCTTGGTAGGGGGACTAAACTATGGCTACACCTTC. The J gene is TRBJ1-2, the V gene TRBV5-1; D possibly corresponds to TRBD1 (6 bases). The CDR3 runs to 15 residues. Trimming shortened V by 0 bases and J by 2 bases, and 11 bases separated the two germline ends. CDR1 is SGHRS and CDR2 is YFSETQ in the germline V gene.